This T cell receptor (beta chain) was sequenced during a study of CD8+ T cells in alopecia areata. Findings and limits, study-wide: Scalp clonality, together with expanded CD8+ clones among the top 100, fell significantly with tofacitinib.

Regarding this clone: Antigen: not known.

Treatment indicated: oral pan-JAK inhibitor, 5-10 mg twice daily. cDNA serving as the sequencing template came from extracted, reverse transcribed RNA. Only in-frame clones appear in the TCRdb table, and some are missing; sequencing was by immunoSEQ multiplex PCR. This table holds more than 200,000 clones, roughly 44% found once. In germline, CDR1 is MGHDK, CDR2 SYGVNS. This CDR3 spans 12 amino acids. With 6 bases removed from V and 6 bases from J, the gap between germline ends came to 9 bases. The rearrangement links TRBV25-1 to TRBJ2-4, with D tentatively TRBD2 (5 bases). The sequencing here drew on CD4+ T cells sorted from blood, taken at approximately week 36, from a patient treated with tofacitinib. This clonotype was obtained from a human donor with alopecia areata. The CDR3 nucleotides are TGTGCCAGCAGGGCCGGAGGAAACATTCAGTACTTC. Encoded protein: CASRAGGNIQYF.